The rows below give T cell receptor beta chains drawn from one sample of a study of blood T cell repertoires in COVID-19. Profiled with immunoSEQ multiplex PCR; TCRdb holds only in-frame clones, not every one. The sample lists about 250,000 clones, about 89% occurring once. The sample consisted of peripheral blood. The receptors originated from a woman in her sixties or seventies who had recovered from COVID-19. CDR3s leave out the opening cysteine and the closing phenylalanine or tryptophan. Each record gives: V gene, J gene, CDR3 protein.

v_gene: TRBV2
j_gene: TRBJ1-3
CDR3aa: ASMRDIGNTIY

v_gene: TRBV7-7
j_gene: TRBJ1-3
CDR3aa: ASSTGLPGNTIY

v_gene: TRBV25-1
j_gene: TRBJ1-2
CDR3aa: ASSEYRRDDYGYT

v_gene: TRBV28
j_gene: TRBJ2-7
CDR3aa: ASSFIGTGVNEQY

v_gene: TRBV19
j_gene: TRBJ2-5
CDR3aa: ASNPGGYQETQY

v_gene: TRBV7-2
j_gene: TRBJ2-3
CDR3aa: ASSLVHAVEAQY

v_gene: TRBV28
j_gene: TRBJ1-1
CDR3aa: ASSFTRWESEAF

v_gene: TRBV18
j_gene: TRBJ1-5
CDR3aa: ASSLDRVRVPNQPQH

v_gene: TRBV28
j_gene: TRBJ2-1
CDR3aa: ASSLVDRGEVEQF

v_gene: TRBV19
j_gene: TRBJ1-5
CDR3aa: ASSLPTGMDQPQH

v_gene: TRBV6-2/TRBV6-3
j_gene: TRBJ1-6
CDR3aa: ASSPTGGMRWTLH

v_gene: TRBV6-2/TRBV6-3
j_gene: TRBJ1-5
CDR3aa: ASSFWPFRQELGQPQH

v_gene: TRBV5-1
j_gene: TRBJ1-1
CDR3aa: ASNPTTGNTEAF

v_gene: TRBV7-2
j_gene: TRBJ1-1
CDR3aa: ASSSSLSGGTEAF

v_gene: TRBV7-2
j_gene: TRBJ1-2
CDR3aa: ASSTDRGYGYT

v_gene: TRBV14
j_gene: TRBJ2-7
CDR3aa: ASSQDGGRLKY

v_gene: TRBV6-4
j_gene: TRBJ1-1
CDR3aa: ASSEGGLGDTEAF

v_gene: TRBV10-3
j_gene: TRBJ2-7
CDR3aa: ATSGGTRYEQY

v_gene: TRBV5-1
j_gene: TRBJ1-5
CDR3aa: ASAGGVNQPQH

v_gene: TRBV2
j_gene: TRBJ2-5
CDR3aa: ASSEALRGGTQY

v_gene: TRBV3-1/TRBV3-2
j_gene: TRBJ1-2
CDR3aa: ASSQDRVSINYGYT

v_gene: TRBV19
j_gene: TRBJ2-3
CDR3aa: ASSAVRGVGTDTQY

v_gene: TRBV29-1
j_gene: TRBJ1-2
CDR3aa: SVEDKTGFYGYT

v_gene: TRBV11-1
j_gene: TRBJ1-1
CDR3aa: ASSLVGLGHEAF

v_gene: TRBV24-1
j_gene: TRBJ2-3
CDR3aa: ATSAPGTGGADTQY

v_gene: TRBV19
j_gene: TRBJ2-7
CDR3aa: ASSSPPGGTYEQY

v_gene: TRBV11-2
j_gene: TRBJ2-7
CDR3aa: ASSISSVGYEQY

v_gene: TRBV4-2
j_gene: TRBJ1-1
CDR3aa: ASSQIKGAGTGREAF

v_gene: TRBV7-9
j_gene: TRBJ1-1
CDR3aa: ASSLERGTTEAF

v_gene: TRBV7-2
j_gene: TRBJ2-5
CDR3aa: ASSRQGITQETQY

v_gene: TRBV19
j_gene: TRBJ1-1
CDR3aa: ASNPLWTGGTNTEAF

v_gene: TRBV7-9
j_gene: TRBJ2-7
CDR3aa: ASSNFGQGGEQY

v_gene: TRBV7-3
j_gene: TRBJ2-3
CDR3aa: ASSRGSSGGADTQY

v_gene: TRBV5-1
j_gene: TRBJ1-5
CDR3aa: ASSLNLGVQPQH

v_gene: TRBV23-1
j_gene: TRBJ2-4
CDR3aa: ASNVSDKGKNIQY

v_gene: TRBV7-3
j_gene: TRBJ1-6
CDR3aa: ASSLEPGSPLH

v_gene: TRBV19
j_gene: TRBJ1-5
CDR3aa: ASSIRGTLSNQPQH

v_gene: TRBV28
j_gene: TRBJ1-1
CDR3aa: ASSLYVGDIVNTEAF

v_gene: TRBV7-2
j_gene: TRBJ1-5
CDR3aa: ASSLAGARNQPQH

v_gene: TRBV2
j_gene: TRBJ2-3
CDR3aa: ASRPDSDTQY

v_gene: TRBV2
j_gene: TRBJ2-5
CDR3aa: ASGQGQETQY

v_gene: TRBV6-2/TRBV6-3
j_gene: TRBJ2-1
CDR3aa: ASSTTFNEQF

v_gene: TRBV28
j_gene: TRBJ1-2
CDR3aa: ASSQGFYGYT

v_gene: TRBV7-2
j_gene: TRBJ2-7
CDR3aa: ASTVTLAGEQY

v_gene: TRBV11-3
j_gene: TRBJ2-1
CDR3aa: ASSSYSGGGFYNEQF

v_gene: TRBV27
j_gene: TRBJ1-6
CDR3aa: ASSLVRNSPLH

v_gene: TRBV5-4
j_gene: TRBJ2-3
CDR3aa: ASHPRDSFGDTQY

v_gene: TRBV5-4
j_gene: TRBJ2-1
CDR3aa: ASSSGSYNEQF

v_gene: TRBV7-3
j_gene: TRBJ1-1
CDR3aa: ASSLAGPPNTEAF

v_gene: TRBV6-1
j_gene: TRBJ2-7
CDR3aa: ASSEARSHEQY